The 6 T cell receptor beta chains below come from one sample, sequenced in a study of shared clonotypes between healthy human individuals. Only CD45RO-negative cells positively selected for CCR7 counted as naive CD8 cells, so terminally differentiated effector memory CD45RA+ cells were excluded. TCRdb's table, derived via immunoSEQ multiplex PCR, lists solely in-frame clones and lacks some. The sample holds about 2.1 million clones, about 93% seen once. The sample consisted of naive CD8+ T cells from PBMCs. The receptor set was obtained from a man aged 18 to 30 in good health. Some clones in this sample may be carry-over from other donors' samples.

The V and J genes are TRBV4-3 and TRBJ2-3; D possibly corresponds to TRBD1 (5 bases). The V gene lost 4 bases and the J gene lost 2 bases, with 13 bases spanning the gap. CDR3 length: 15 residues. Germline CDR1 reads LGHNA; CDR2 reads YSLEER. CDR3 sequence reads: CASSLDRLYTDTQYF. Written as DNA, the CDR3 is TGCGCCAGCAGCCTCGACAGACTCTACACAGATACGCAGTATTTT.

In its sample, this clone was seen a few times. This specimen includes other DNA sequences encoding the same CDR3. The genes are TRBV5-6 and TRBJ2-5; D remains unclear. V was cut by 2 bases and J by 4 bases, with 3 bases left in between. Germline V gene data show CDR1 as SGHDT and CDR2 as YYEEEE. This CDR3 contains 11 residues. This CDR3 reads CASSLSETQYF. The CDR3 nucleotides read TGTGCCAGCAGCTTATCAGAGACCCAGTACTTC. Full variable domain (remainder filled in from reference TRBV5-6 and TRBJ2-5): DAGVTQSPTHLIKTRGQQVTLRCSPKSGHDTVSWYQQALGQGPQFIFQYYEEEERQRGNFPDRFSGHQFPNYSSELNVNALLLGDSALYLCASSLSETQYFGPGTRLLVL.

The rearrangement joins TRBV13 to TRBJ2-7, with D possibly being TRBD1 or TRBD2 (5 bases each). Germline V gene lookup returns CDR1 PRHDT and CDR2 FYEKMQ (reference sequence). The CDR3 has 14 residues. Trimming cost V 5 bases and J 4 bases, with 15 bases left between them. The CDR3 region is CASSAGDVSYEQYF. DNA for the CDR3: TGTGCCAGCAGCGCCGGGGACGTCTCATACGAGCAGTACTTC. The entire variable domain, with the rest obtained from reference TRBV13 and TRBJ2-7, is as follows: AAGVIQSPRHLIKEKRETATLKCYPIPRHDTVYWYQQGPGQDPQFLISFYEKMQSDKGSIPDRFSAQQFSDYHSELNMSSLELGDSALYFCASSAGDVSYEQYFGPGTRLTVT.

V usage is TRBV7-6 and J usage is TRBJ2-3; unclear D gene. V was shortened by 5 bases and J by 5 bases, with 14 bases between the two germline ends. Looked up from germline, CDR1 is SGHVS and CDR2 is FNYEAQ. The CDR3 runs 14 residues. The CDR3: CASSPTPRRDTQYF. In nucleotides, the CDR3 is TGTGCCAGCAGCCCAACTCCCCGCAGAGATACGCAGTATTTT. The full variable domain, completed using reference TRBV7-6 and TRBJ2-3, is GAGVSQSPRYKVTKRGQDVALRCDPISGHVSLYWYRQALGQGPEFLTYFNYEAQQDKSGLPNDRFSAERPEGSISTLTIQRTEQRDSAMYRCASSPTPRRDTQYFGPGTRLTVL.

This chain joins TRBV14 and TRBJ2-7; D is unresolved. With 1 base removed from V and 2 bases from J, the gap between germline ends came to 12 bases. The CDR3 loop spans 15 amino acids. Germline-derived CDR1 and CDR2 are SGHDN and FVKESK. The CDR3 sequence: CASSQGVLVTYEQYF. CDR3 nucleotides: TGTGCCAGCAGCCAAGGCGTCCTAGTCACCTACGAGCAGTACTTC.

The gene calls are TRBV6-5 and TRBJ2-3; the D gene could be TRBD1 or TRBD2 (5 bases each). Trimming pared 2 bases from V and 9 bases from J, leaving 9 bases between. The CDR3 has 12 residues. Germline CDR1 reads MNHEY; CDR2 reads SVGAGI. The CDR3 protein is CASSYEGETQYF. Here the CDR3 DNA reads TGTGCCAGCAGTTACGAAGGGGAGACGCAGTATTTT.